This is a list of T cell receptor beta chains from one sample in a study of early T cells in non-severe SARS-CoV-2 infection. Each CDR3 protein is one row after TCRdb ran MiXCR on the 5' RACE reads. The sample shows some 91,000 distinct CDR3 sequences, 13% of them seen only once. The material sequenced was whole blood. Source of these receptors: an adult who was a healthcare worker with PCR-confirmed SARS-CoV-2 infection or an uninfected control (not recorded which). The CDR3 runs from the conserved cysteine through the conserved F or W. A D gene is named only where the DNA matches it firmly. Part of the rows lack a size; the others show once, few, many or a class for expanded clones.

V	J	D	length	size	DNA	CDR3
TRBV29-1	TRBJ1-2	NA	13	NA	TGCAGCGTTGAACTCGTAGACAACTATGGCTACACCTTC	CSVELVDNYGYTF
TRBV11-2	TRBJ1-2	TRBD1	14	many	TGTGCCAGCAGCGCTACCGGGACAGAGTATGGCTACACCTTC	CASSATGTEYGYTF
TRBV12-3/TRBV12-4	TRBJ2-6	TRBD1	18	NA	TGTGCCAGCAGATTCGGGCTAGACAGGGGAACTGGGGCCAACGTCCTGACTTTC	CASRFGLDRGTGANVLTF
TRBV5-4	TRBJ2-5	NA	11	NA	TGCGCCAGCAGCCCCGTGGAGACCCAGTACTTC	CASSPVETQYF
TRBV28	TRBJ1-2	TRBD1	15	few	TGTGCCAGCAGTTTCCCCGGGACAGGGGGCTATGGCTACACCTTC	CASSFPGTGGYGYTF
TRBV13	TRBJ2-7	TRBD2	15	once	TGTGCCAGCAGCTCCCCCGGGACTAGCGTCTACGAGCAGTACTTC	CASSSPGTSVYEQYF
TRBV20-1	TRBJ2-3	NA	13	few	TGCAGTGCTAGAGTAAATAGCCCAGATACGCAGTATTTT	CSARVNSPDTQYF
TRBV5-1	TRBJ1-1	NA	15	NA	TGCGCCAGCAGCATCCGGACGGGACCGAACACTGAAGCTTTCTTT	CASSIRTGPNTEAFF
TRBV28	TRBJ1-1	TRBD1	13	NA	TGTGCCAGCAGTTTACGGGACAGGGGGCGAGCTTTCTTT	CASSLRDRGRAFF
TRBV9	TRBJ1-4	NA	16	NA	TGTGCCAGCAGCTCCTCCCCCAGGGAAGGAAATGAAAAACTGTTTTTT	CASSSSPREGNEKLFF
TRBV10-3	TRBJ2-3	TRBD2	15	few	TGTGCCATCAGTGGACTAGCGGGGACCACAGATACGCAGTATTTT	CAISGLAGTTDTQYF
TRBV6-1	TRBJ2-5	NA	15	NA	TGTGCCAGCAGTGAATACGGGGTAGAGGGAGAGACCCAGTACTTC	CASSEYGVEGETQYF
TRBV28	TRBJ2-6	TRBD2	15	many	TGTGCCAGCAGTCCGGGGGGTACTGGGGCCAACGTCCTGACTTTC	CASSPGGTGANVLTF
TRBV5-1	TRBJ2-1	NA	17	NA	TGCGCCAGCAGCTTTAACACTCTAACTACAACCTACAATGAGCAGTTCTTC	CASSFNTLTTTYNEQFF
TRBV28	TRBJ2-5	TRBD1	17	few	TGTGCCAGCAGTTTACTGGGGACAGGGGGCGGGCAAGAGACCCAGTACTTC	CASSLLGTGGGQETQYF
TRBV4-2	TRBJ2-3	NA	12	NA	TGTGCCAGCAGCCAAGTAAAAGATACGCAGTATTTT	CASSQVKDTQYF
TRBV29-1	TRBJ1-2	NA	14	few	TGCAGCGTTGAATTTGCGGAAAATAACTATGGCTACACCTTC	CSVEFAENNYGYTF
TRBV20-1	TRBJ1-2	NA	18	many	TGCAGGGTCGGTACGTGGGGGGGGTCCGGCGATGGTAACTATGGCTACACCTTC	CRVGTWGGSGDGNYGYTF
TRBV20-1	TRBJ1-1	NA	15	few	TGCAGTGCACGGCCCCAGACGGTTATGAACACTGAAGCTTTCTTT	CSARPQTVMNTEAFF
TRBV5-6	TRBJ2-5	NA	14	few	TGTGCCAGCAGCTTGGAATGGGGGAAAGAGACCCAGTACTTC	CASSLEWGKETQYF
TRBV28	TRBJ2-1	NA	12	once	TGTGCCAGCAGTTTGGGGGGTTTATGGCAGTTCTTC	CASSLGGLWQFF
TRBV28	TRBJ2-3	TRBD2	15	many	TGTGCCAGCATTATTAGCGGGGGGAAGGGTGATACGCAGTATTTT	CASIISGGKGDTQYF
TRBV6-5	TRBJ2-3	NA	14	NA	TGTGCCAGCGGTGCCCCAGACCCCACAGATACGCAGTATTTT	CASGAPDPTDTQYF
TRBV29-1	TRBJ2-1	NA	15	few	TGCAGCGCTCAACGCACGGGGGCATCCTACAATGAGCAGTTCTTC	CSAQRTGASYNEQFF
TRBV12-3/TRBV12-4	TRBJ1-1	NA	13	few	TGTGCCAGCAGTTTATGGTGGGGCACTGAAGCTTTCTTT	CASSLWWGTEAFF
TRBV11-2	TRBJ2-4	TRBD1	15	many	TGTGCCAGCAGCTTAGGCAGACAGGGTACAAACATTCAGTACTTC	CASSLGRQGTNIQYF
TRBV12-3/TRBV12-4	TRBJ2-5	TRBD2	19	many	TGTGCCAGCAGTTTTCTGGAGTACCTGGGACTAGCGCACCAAGAGACCCAGTACTTC	CASSFLEYLGLAHQETQYF
TRBV4-3	TRBJ1-5	NA	15	many	TGCGCCAGCAGCCAAGATAGGTATAGCAATCAGCCCCAGCATTTT	CASSQDRYSNQPQHF
TRBV5-1	TRBJ2-3	NA	13	NA	TGCGCCAGCAGCTTGTTGGGCACAGATACGCAGTATTTT	CASSLLGTDTQYF
TRBV7-9	TRBJ2-7	NA	12	NA	TGTGCCAGCAGCTCGAACCGCCGCGAGCAGTACTTC	CASSSNRREQYF
TRBV7-2	TRBJ1-6	NA	15	few	TGTGCCAGCAGCTTGACAGCCTCCTATAATTCACCCCTCCACTTT	CASSLTASYNSPLHF
TRBV28	TRBJ1-2	NA	13	NA	TGTGCCAGCAGTATAAACAGGGTATATGGCTACACCTTC	CASSINRVYGYTF
TRBV18	TRBJ2-7	NA	14	few	TGTGCCAGCTCACCGAGGGGGGGCCCCTACGAGCAGTACTTC	CASSPRGGPYEQYF
TRBV29-1	TRBJ2-7	NA	13	NA	TGCAGCGCCCAAAGGGGATTGGGAGTCGAGCAGTACTTC	CSAQRGLGVEQYF
TRBV19	TRBJ1-3	NA	14	NA	TGTGCCAGCCTCGACATTCTCTCTGGAAACACCATATATTTT	CASLDILSGNTIYF
TRBV4-2	TRBJ1-5	TRBD1	14	few	TGTGCCAGCAGCCCGGGACAGGGCCAACAGCCCCAGCATTTT	CASSPGQGQQPQHF
TRBV4-1	TRBJ1-5	NA	16	many	TGCGCCAGCAGCCTGACAGAGCGCGATGATAATCAGCCCCAGCATTTT	CASSLTERDDNQPQHF
TRBV28	TRBJ2-5	NA	14	many	TGTGCCACCCAAAGAGGACGGATACAAGAGACCCAGTACTTC	CATQRGRIQETQYF
TRBV6-6	TRBJ2-7	TRBD1	15	many	TGTGCCAGCAGTTACGGGGGACAGGGTCCCTTCGAGCAGTACTTC	CASSYGGQGPFEQYF
TRBV20-1	TRBJ1-2	NA	11	few	TGCAGTGCCAGCACCCCTAGTGGCTACACCTTC	CSASTPSGYTF
TRBV5-1	TRBJ2-3	NA	17	NA	TGCGCCAGCAGCTTGTTCGGGCAGTTGGGCCTCACAGATACGCAGTATTTT	CASSLFGQLGLTDTQYF
TRBV28	TRBJ2-6	NA	14	many	TGTGCCAGCAGCCTCACGGCGGGGGCCAACGTCCTGACTTTC	CASSLTAGANVLTF
TRBV28	TRBJ2-3	TRBD1	16	many	TGTGCCAGCAGTCCCCCTCCCGGGACAGGGGAAGATACGCAGTATTTT	CASSPPPGTGEDTQYF
TRBV28	TRBJ1-2	TRBD1	15	few	TGTGCCAGCAGGGGACAGGGCGTCTCAAACTATGGCTACACCTTC	CASRGQGVSNYGYTF
TRBV6-1	TRBJ2-5	NA	11	many	TGTGCCAGCAGTGCCCAAGAGACCCAGTACTTC	CASSAQETQYF
TRBV6-5	TRBJ1-3	NA	16	many	TGTGCCAGCAGTAAATCGGGACCCCGCTCCGGAAACACCATATATTTT	CASSKSGPRSGNTIYF
TRBV10-1	TRBJ1-1	NA	15	few	TGCGCCAGCAGGACAGGCCAGGGGATGAACACTGAAGCTTTCTTT	CASRTGQGMNTEAFF
TRBV6-5	TRBJ1-3	NA	16	NA	TGTGCCAGCAGTTACTCTCGGACAGACTCTGGAAACACCATATATTTT	CASSYSRTDSGNTIYF
TRBV29-1	TRBJ2-2	TRBD1	16	many	TGCAGCGCCTCGAAGGAGGGACAGGGGGACACCGGGGAGCTGTTTTTT	CSASKEGQGDTGELFF
TRBV28	TRBJ2-5	NA	14	few	TGTGCCAGCAGTTTTTCAGGGGTCCAAGAGACCCAGTACTTC	CASSFSGVQETQYF
TRBV27	TRBJ2-1	NA	14	many	TGTGCCAGCAGTCCCCAGGAAAGGTCCCATGAGCAGTTCTTC	CASSPQERSHEQFF
TRBV5-1	TRBJ2-1	NA	15	many	TGCGCCAGCAGCTTATTGGGGGCGGATTACAATGAGCAGTTCTTC	CASSLLGADYNEQFF
TRBV9	TRBJ1-1	TRBD1	14	NA	TGTGCCAGCAGCGCCATGACAGGGCGGACTGAAGCTTTCTTT	CASSAMTGRTEAFF
TRBV5-4	TRBJ2-5	NA	13	NA	TGTGCCAGCAGCATAGCCCCGGGGGAGACCCAGTACTTC	CASSIAPGETQYF
TRBV5-1	TRBJ1-4	NA	13	few	TGCGCCAGCAGCTTGGGGGCAAATGAAAAACTGTTTTTT	CASSLGANEKLFF
TRBV5-1	TRBJ2-7	NA	14	NA	TGCGCCAGCAGCTTGGCGACGACAGCTTACGAGCAGTACTTC	CASSLATTAYEQYF
TRBV28	TRBJ1-2	NA	13	once	TGTGCCAGCATTTTCGTACAGGGAGGAGGCTACACCTTC	CASIFVQGGGYTF
TRBV4-2	TRBJ2-5	NA	16	NA	TGTGCCAGCAGCCAAGATGAGGGGAAGAGGGTGCAGACCCAGTACTTC	CASSQDEGKRVQTQYF
TRBV7-8	TRBJ2-7	NA	13	few	TGTGCCAGCAGCCCTGGTTTGCTCTACGAGCAGTACTTC	CASSPGLLYEQYF